Below, one T cell receptor (beta chain) is given with its context. Its target is unknown. The data are from a study of cytomegalovirus exposure and HLA in healthy donors. Overall study findings and caveats: Donor immune exposure was known only as CMV serostatus. According to a later analysis, most TCR beta chains associated with CMV appeared HLA-restricted.

The CDR3 has 14 amino acids. Germline V gene sequence: CDR1 MNHNS, CDR2 SASEGT. J gave up 2 bases and V 6 bases, and 7 bases lay outside the gene matches. PCR involved 60 Vbeta and 13 Jbeta primers. Using immunoSEQ multiplex PCR, the repertoire was profiled, and TCRdb retains in-frame clones only, with some absent. Here the sample spans 100,000 to 120,000 clones, 83% being singletons. This sequence originates from a man aged 18 to 35 in good health and CMV-seronegative. The chain couples TRBV6-1 to TRBJ2-7; TRBD1 agrees at 7 bases. The sample taken for sequencing was PBMCs. The chain's CDR3 is CASSTDRFTYEQYF. In DNA, the CDR3 is TGTGCCAGCAGCACGGACAGGTTCACCTACGAGCAGTACTTC.